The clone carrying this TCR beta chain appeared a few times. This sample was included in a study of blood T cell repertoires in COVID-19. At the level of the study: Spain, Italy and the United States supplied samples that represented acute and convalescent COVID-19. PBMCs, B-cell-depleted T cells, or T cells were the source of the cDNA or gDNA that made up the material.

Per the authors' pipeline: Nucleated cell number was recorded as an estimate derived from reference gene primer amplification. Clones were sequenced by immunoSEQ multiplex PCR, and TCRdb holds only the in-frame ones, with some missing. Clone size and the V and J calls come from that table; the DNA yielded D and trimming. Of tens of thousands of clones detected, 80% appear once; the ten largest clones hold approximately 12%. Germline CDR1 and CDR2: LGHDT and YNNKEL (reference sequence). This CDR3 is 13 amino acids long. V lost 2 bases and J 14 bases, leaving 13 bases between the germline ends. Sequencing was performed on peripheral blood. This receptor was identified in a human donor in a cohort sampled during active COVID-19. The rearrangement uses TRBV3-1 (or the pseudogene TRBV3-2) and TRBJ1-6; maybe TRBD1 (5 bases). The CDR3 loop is CASSQRGPGSLHF. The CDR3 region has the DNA TGTGCCAGCAGCCAAAGGGGCCCAGGGTCCCTCCACTTT.